Shown below are 22 T cell receptor beta chains from a single sample sequenced in a study of cytomegalovirus exposure and HLA in healthy donors. Here immunoSEQ multiplex PCR was the method, and the copy in TCRdb shows in-frame clones only, minus some. The profile shows 65,000 or so clones, 92% of them singletons. The source material was PBMCs. These receptors originate from a woman aged 18-29 years in good health and CMV-seronegative.

A single count supports this clone. The chain joins TRBV18 to TRBJ2-2; possibly TRBD1 for D (5 bases). This CDR3 region has 14 residues. Trimming shortened V by 1 base and J by 7 bases, and 10 bases separated the two germline ends. Looked up from germline, CDR1 is KGHSH and CDR2 is LQKENI. The CDR3 protein is CASSPLRDDGELFF. The CDR3, as DNA: TGTGCCAGCTCACCACTCAGGGATGACGGGGAGCTGTTTTTT. Filled out from reference TRBV18 and TRBJ2-2, the complete variable domain reads NAGVMQNPRHLVRRRGQEARLRCSPMKGHSHVYWYRQLPEEGLKFMVYLQKENIIDESGMPKERFSAEFPKEGPSILRIQQVVRGDSAAYFCASSPLRDDGELFFGEGSRLTVL.

V gene TRBV9 combines with J gene TRBJ1-2; the D gene is possibly TRBD1 (5 bases). V gave up 4 bases and J gave up 5 bases, with 15 bases separating them. Germline V CDR1 and CDR2: SGDLS, YYNGEE. The CDR3 contains 14 residues. Here the CDR3 reads CASSPRGGEYGYTF. The CDR3, as DNA: TGTGCCAGCAGCCCCCGGGGGGGGGAGTATGGCTACACCTTC.

This chain uses TRBV6-1 with TRBJ2-7; tentative D call: TRBD1 (6 bases). Germline V lookup: CDR1 MNHNS, CDR2 SASEGT. V lost 3 bases and J 3 bases, leaving 12 bases between the germline ends. This CDR3 comprises 14 residues. The CDR3: CASSELDSFYEQYF. DNA for the CDR3: TGTGCCAGCAGTGAGCTGGACAGTTTCTACGAGCAGTACTTC.

The chain employs TRBV11-2 and TRBJ1-1; D unresolved. Looked up from germline, CDR1 is SGHAT and CDR2 is FQNNGV. This CDR3 is 13 amino acids long. V was cut by 1 base and J by 6 bases, with 9 bases left in between. DNA for the CDR3: TGTGCCAGCAGCTTAGTGGGCGAGTCTGAAGCTTTCTTT. Its translation is CASSLVGESEAFF.

V and J are TRBV10-3 and TRBJ1-2, with D hard to call. Trimming stripped 7 bases from V and 6 bases from J, with 15 bases between. The CDR3 runs to 13 residues. Germline V gene data show CDR1 as ENHRY and CDR2 as SYGVKD. This CDR3 reads CAITPGLGNGYTF. The CDR3 bases are TGTGCCATCACTCCTGGGCTCGGGAATGGCTACACCTTC.

The chain couples TRBV11-2 to TRBJ2-2, with a possible D match to TRBD2 (5 bases). V was cut by 6 bases and J by 12 bases, with 17 bases left in between. This CDR3 has 13 amino acids. CDR1 and CDR2 from the germline V gene are SGHAT and FQNNGV. CDR3: CASSFFSADKLFF. Written as DNA, the CDR3 is TGTGCCAGCAGTTTCTTTAGCGCAGATAAGCTGTTTTTT.

This clone appeared once. The CDR3 loop is CAWSPGSDTQYF. The CDR3 DNA is TGTGCCTGGAGCCCGGGTTCAGATACGCAGTATTTT. The chain couples TRBV30 to TRBJ2-3; D not resolved. V dropped 3 bases and J dropped 4 bases, with 8 bases sitting between them. CDR1 and CDR2 (germline): GTSNPN, SVGIG (reference sequence). The CDR3 contains 12 residues.

The CDR3 spells CATSRDLGGNTIYF. The DNA of the CDR3 is TGTGCCACCAGCAGAGATCTAGGCGGAAACACCATATATTTT. The rearrangement joins TRBV15 to TRBJ1-3, with D uncertain. This CDR3 comprises 14 residues. CDR1 is LNHNV, CDR2 YYDKDF, per germline (reference sequence). V gave up 0 bases and J gave up 4 bases, with 7 bases separating them.

The J gene is TRBJ2-3, the V gene TRBV4-3; perhaps TRBD1 as D (5 bases). There are 17 residues in the CDR3. CDR1 and CDR2 from the germline V gene are LGHNA and YSLEER. Trimming cost V 0 bases and J 4 bases, with 17 bases left between them. CDR3 amino acids: CASSQDPDTQGADTQYF. The CDR3 DNA is TGCGCCAGCAGCCAAGATCCGGACACCCAAGGCGCAGATACGCAGTATTTT.

This chain joins TRBV7-9 and TRBJ2-5; a weak D match, TRBD1 (5 bases). The V gene lost 6 bases and the J gene lost 5 bases, with 16 bases spanning the gap. In germline, CDR1 is SEHNR, CDR2 FQNEAQ (reference sequence). This CDR3 contains 14 residues. CDR3 DNA sequence: TGTGCCAGCAGGTTTCTAGGGGCAGAGGAGACCCAGTACTTC. Protein sequence: CASRFLGAEETQYF. Variable domain in full (rest from reference TRBV7-9 and TRBJ2-5): DTGVSQNPRHKITKRGQNVTFRCDPISEHNRLYWYRQTLGQGPEFLTYFQNEAQLEKSRLLSDRFSAERPKGSFSTLEIQRTEQGDSAMYLCASRFLGAEETQYFGPGTRLLVL.

CDR3 residues: CASRRGPGGTQYF. The CDR3, as DNA: TGTGCCAGCCGGAGGGGTCCCGGGGGGACCCAGTACTTC. J is TRBJ2-5 and V is TRBV28; possibly TRBD2 for D (6 bases). Germline V gene data show CDR1 as MDHEN and CDR2 as SYDVKM. CDR3 size: 13 residues. V was pared by 8 bases and J by 7 bases, with 17 bases between. The full variable domain, in which reference TRBV28 and TRBJ2-5 provide the parts outside the CDR3, is DVKVTQSSRYLVKRTGEKVFLECVQDMDHENMFWYRQDPGLGLRLIYFSYDVKMKEKGDIPEGYSVSREKKERFSLILESASTNQTSMYLCASRRGPGGTQYFGPGTRLLVL.

This chain connects TRBV7-2 to TRBJ2-7, with 15 bases that match TRBD2. The CDR3 contains 16 residues. Per the germline V gene, CDR1 is SGHTA and CDR2 is FQGNSA. The V gene end was trimmed by 5 bases and the J gene end by 3 bases; junction bases not matched to a gene: 5. CDR3 bases: TGTGCCAGCAGCCCTAGGACTAGCGGGGGGGACTACGAGCAGTACTTC. This sequence encodes CASSPRTSGGDYEQYF.

The V and J genes are TRBV29-1 and TRBJ2-1, with a possible D match to TRBD2 (6 bases). Per the germline V gene, CDR1 is SQVTM and CDR2 is ANQGSEA. The CDR3 loop spans 18 amino acids. V lost 5 bases and J 8 bases, leaving 31 bases between the germline ends. The CDR3 sequence is CSVQSSPAEGRIVDEQFF. DNA of the CDR3: TGCAGCGTTCAAAGCAGTCCGGCGGAGGGCCGAATAGTAGATGAGCAGTTCTTC.

This chain uses TRBV6-1 with TRBJ2-2; D may be TRBD2 (6 bases). Germline V gene data show CDR1 as MNHNS and CDR2 as SASEGT. The CDR3 totals 13 residues. V lost 4 bases and J 5 bases, leaving 8 bases between the germline ends. Here the CDR3 reads CASSGGVTGELFF. The DNA for the CDR3 is TGTGCCAGCAGTGGCGGGGTTACCGGGGAGCTGTTTTTT.

This chain links TRBV19 with TRBJ2-3, with 8 positions matching TRBD1. Germline V gene data show CDR1 as LNHDA and CDR2 as SQIVND (reference sequence). This CDR3 is built from 17 residues. V gave up 5 bases and J gave up 6 bases; unmatched junction bases: 16. The DNA for the CDR3 is TGTGCCAGTAGTGCGCGTCTCGGACAGGGAGAGTGGGATACGCAGTATTTT. Encoded protein: CASSARLGQGEWDTQYF.

Turning to this clone: One end of the junction does not line up with germline, which may come from a read error. This chain links TRBV7-7 with TRBJ2-1; 11 bases are shared with TRBD2. There are 13 residues in the CDR3. Germline V gene lookup returns CDR1 SSHAT and CDR2 FNYEAQ (reference sequence). This CDR3 is CASSLLAGDEQFF. The CDR3 DNA is TGTGCTAGCAGCTTACTAGCGGGAGATGAGCAGTTCTTC.

The rearrangement joins TRBV7-9 to TRBJ1-4; 7 positions agree with TRBD1. The CDR3 consists of 15 residues. The ends lost 4 bases at V and 4 bases at J; junction bases unmatched: 6. CDR1 and CDR2 from the germline V gene are SEHNR and FQNEAQ (reference sequence). For the CDR3, the DNA is TGTGCCAGCAGCTCGAGGGACAGCAATAATGAAAAACTGTTTTTT. It codes for CASSSRDSNNEKLFF.

The sample holds a few counts of this clone. The J gene is TRBJ2-7, the V gene TRBV7-2; no definite D call. V dropped 0 bases and J dropped 2 bases, with 8 bases sitting between them. CDR1 and CDR2 from the germline V gene are SGHTA and FQGNSA. The CDR3 is 14 residues long. The CDR3: CASSLAPSAYEQYF. The CDR3 bases are TGTGCCAGCAGCTTAGCGCCCAGCGCCTACGAGCAGTACTTC.

J is TRBJ1-5 and V is TRBV19; 7 bases are a match to TRBD1. The CDR3 has 14 residues. V shed 7 bases, J shed 4 bases, and the junction held 7 bases outside the gene matches. In germline, CDR1 is LNHDA, CDR2 SQIVND (reference sequence). Written as DNA, the CDR3 is TGTGCCAGTATGACGGGACAGCATAATCAGCCCCAGCATTTT. It is translated as CASMTGQHNQPQHF.

V gene TRBV5-1 combines with J gene TRBJ2-1; D perhaps matches TRBD2 (6 bases). Germline CDR1 SGHRS, CDR2 YFSETQ. The length of the CDR3 is 16 residues. V lost 4 bases to trimming and J lost 2 bases, with 16 bases between them. The CDR3 spells CASSPAGRGAYNEQFF. CDR3 DNA: TGCGCCAGCAGCCCGGCGGGGCGCGGGGCCTACAATGAGCAGTTCTTC.

The sample holds a few counts of this clone. The rearrangement uses TRBV27 and TRBJ2-7, with TRBD1 matching 8 bases. CDR1 MNHEY and CDR2 SMNVEV come from the germline V gene (reference sequence). This CDR3 region has 14 residues. After removal of 5 bases from V and 4 bases from J, the junction contained 7 bases not matched to a gene. CDR3 bases: TGTGCCAGCAGTCCGGGACAGGCCCTGTACGAGCAGTACTTC. This sequence encodes CASSPGQALYEQYF.

V gene TRBV6-1 combines with J gene TRBJ2-7, with D tentatively TRBD1 (6 bases). Germline CDR1 is MNHNS and CDR2 is SASEGT. V lost 8 bases and J lost 0, with 14 bases in between. This CDR3 is 14 amino acids long. The CDR3: CASLRGFTSYEQYF. CDR3 bases: TGTGCCAGCTTAAGGGGGTTTACCTCCTACGAGCAGTACTTC.